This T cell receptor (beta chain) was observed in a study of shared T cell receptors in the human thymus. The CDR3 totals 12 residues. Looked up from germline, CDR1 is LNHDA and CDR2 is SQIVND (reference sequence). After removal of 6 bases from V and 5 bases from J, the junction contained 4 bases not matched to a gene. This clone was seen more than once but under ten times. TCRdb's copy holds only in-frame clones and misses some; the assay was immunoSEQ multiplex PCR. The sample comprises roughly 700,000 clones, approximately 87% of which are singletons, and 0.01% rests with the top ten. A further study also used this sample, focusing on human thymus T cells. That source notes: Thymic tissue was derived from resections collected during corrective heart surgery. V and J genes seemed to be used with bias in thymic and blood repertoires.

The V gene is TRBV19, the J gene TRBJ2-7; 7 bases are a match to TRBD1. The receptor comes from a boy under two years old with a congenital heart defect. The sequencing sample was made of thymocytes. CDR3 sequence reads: CASRDRLDEQYF. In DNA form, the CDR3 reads TGTGCCAGTAGGGACAGGCTCGACGAGCAGTACTTC.